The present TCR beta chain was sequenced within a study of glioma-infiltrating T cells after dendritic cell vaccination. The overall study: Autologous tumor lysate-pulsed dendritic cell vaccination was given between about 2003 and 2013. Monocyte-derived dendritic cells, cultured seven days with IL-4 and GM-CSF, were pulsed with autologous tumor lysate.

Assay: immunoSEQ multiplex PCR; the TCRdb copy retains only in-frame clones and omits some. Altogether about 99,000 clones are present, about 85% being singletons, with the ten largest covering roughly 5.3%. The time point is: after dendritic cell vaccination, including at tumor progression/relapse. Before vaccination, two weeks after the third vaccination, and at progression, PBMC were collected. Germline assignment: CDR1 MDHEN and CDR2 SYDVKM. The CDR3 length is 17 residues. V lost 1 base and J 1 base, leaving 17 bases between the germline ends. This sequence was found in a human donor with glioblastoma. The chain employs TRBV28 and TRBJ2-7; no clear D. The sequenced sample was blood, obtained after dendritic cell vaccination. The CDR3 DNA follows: TGTGCCAGCAGTTTATTGTTTAGGCAAGCGCAATCCTACGAGCAGTACTTC. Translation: CASSLLFRQAQSYEQYF.